This is a list of T cell receptor beta chains from one sample in a study of metastatic and nonmetastatic thyroid tumors. TCRdb reprocessed the PCR reads via MiXCR. The sample holds around 19,000 clones, 16% seen once. The sequencing input was tumor tissue. These receptors all come from a female donor with papillary thyroid cancer or a benign thyroid nodule (not recorded which). Some clones in this sample may be carry-over from other donors' samples. CDR3s leave out the opening cysteine and the closing phenylalanine or tryptophan.

V gene,J gene,CDR3 protein
TRBV29-1,TRBJ2-2,SVEESGTNTGELF
TRBV7-6,TRBJ2-7,ASSFAGVAYEQY
TRBV27,TRBJ1-1,ASSASPVTEAF
TRBV20-1,TRBJ2-7,SAAGEGYEQY
TRBV7-6,TRBJ2-7,ASSLGTGGTYEQY
TRBV15,TRBJ2-7,ATSSPPSYEQY
TRBV19,TRBJ2-5,ASSTGVSGYETQY
TRBV19,TRBJ2-7,ASSPRQGLGYEQY
TRBV7-3,TRBJ2-2,ASSLSPTSGSSGELF
TRBV11-2,TRBJ2-3,ASSRTGTSEDTQY
TRBV20-1,TRBJ1-1,SERQGYSTEAF
TRBV18,TRBJ2-1,ASSRTSGGVNEQF
TRBV27,TRBJ2-3,SSSPWTGRYTQY
TRBV2,TRBJ1-5,ASSLNRAPAQPQH
TRBV20-1,TRBJ2-1,SGEGASGRADNEQF
TRBV20-1,TRBJ1-5,SARPHHDQPQH
TRBV27,TRBJ1-2,ASSQLPLFHPYGYT
TRBV4-1,TRBJ1-2,ASSLSRDLSSRGYT
TRBV19,TRBJ2-6,ASIDRNSEASVLT
TRBV11-2,TRBJ1-1,ASNRGQEDTEAF
TRBV29-1,TRBJ2-3,SVWRGITDTQY
TRBV5-4,TRBJ2-4,ASSLKVLSSGSGASKNIQY
TRBV6-1,TRBJ1-1,ASSSIDIGESTEAF
TRBV6-1,TRBJ1-1,ASSSEQYTEAF
TRBV5-1,TRBJ2-4,ASTPDQVIQY
TRBV2,TRBJ2-1,AIIGTSGRNAQF
TRBV6-1,TRBJ2-7,AISGGPDEQY
TRBV6-1,TRBJ1-3,ASSIQPSSGNTIY
TRBV14,TRBJ1-2,ASSQDWTDGYT
TRBV25-1,TRBJ1-4,ASSEYRGNEKLF
TRBV7-2,TRBJ1-6,ASSWSTGLGYNSPLH
TRBV6-1,TRBJ2-2,ASTPGGGSNTGELF
TRBV20-1,TRBJ1-4,SARDSGEGEKLF
TRBV12-3/TRBV12-4,TRBJ1-1,ASSFGRNEAF
TRBV9,TRBJ2-7,ASSVGPSGVPGEQY
TRBV6-1,TRBJ1-1,ASRAIRTQNTEAF
TRBV2,TRBJ1-4,ASSRDTNEKLF
TRBV10-1,TRBJ2-1,ASKDRGDHEQF
TRBV30,TRBJ1-3,AWSTGVGLGNTIY
TRBV6-1,TRBJ2-1,ASSEGDRGMYEQF
TRBV2,TRBJ1-5,ASSHPGQVNQPQH
TRBV6-5,TRBJ1-6,ASSYTRQGGSPLH
TRBV9,TRBJ1-1,ASGTGVASEAF
TRBV6-1,TRBJ2-3,ASRPDTQY
TRBV2,TRBJ2-1,ASSVTGTGALYEQF
TRBV20-1,TRBJ1-3,SFGGGTGNTIY
TRBV20-1,TRBJ2-7,SARESGSTYEQY
TRBV3-1,TRBJ1-6,ASSQDFGSSYNSPLH
TRBV6-5,TRBJ1-1,ASSPGTMGQARGTEAL
TRBV28,TRBJ2-1,ASSQGATDEQF
TRBV6-1,TRBJ1-2,ASLTRYLKGLGYGYT
TRBV28,TRBJ2-7,ASSLLGPYEQY
TRBV30,TRBJ2-7,AWIRAYEQY
TRBV29-1,TRBJ2-1,SAAATANNEQF
TRBV19,TRBJ2-3,ASSIERSTQY